This TCR beta chain was sequenced during a study of cytomegalovirus exposure and HLA in healthy donors. Looking at the study overall: As an earlier analysis found, 150 million to 200 million T cells yielded about 120 million unique TCR beta sequences.

This PCR relied on a set of 60 Vbeta primers and 13 Jbeta primers. Repertoires were generated with immunoSEQ multiplex PCR, while TCRdb's copy carries only in-frame clones and drops some. The data show around 80,000 clones, around 60% seen once. The sequencing input was PBMCs. The TCR was taken from a male donor in good health and CMV-seropositive.

The CDR3 nucleotides read TGTGCCAGCAGCTTAGCGACTAGCGGGAGCGCAGATACGCAGTATTTT. Encoded protein: CASSLATSGSADTQYF. V is TRBV7-9 and J is TRBJ2-3, with 12 bases that match TRBD2. The CDR3 has 16 residues. The germline V gene has CDR1 SEHNR and CDR2 FQNEAQ (reference sequence). The junction had 2 bases not matched to a gene; V was cut back by 0 bases and J by 4 bases.